The clone carrying this T cell receptor (beta chain) was seen many times. Its antigen is currently unknown. This entry belongs to a study of T cell clonality in common variable immunodeficiency. Broader study findings: Patient heterogeneity in the CVID cohort limited correlations between repertoire features and clinical complications. CVID subjects showed higher TCRbeta clonality than healthy controls. Fewer deletions and N-nucleotide insertions were reportedly seen in common variable immunodeficiency TCR beta sequences.

Equal genomic DNA amounts from CVID and control samples were sequenced. Method: immunoSEQ multiplex PCR; TCRdb's copy keeps in-frame clones and lacks some. Listed for the sample are tens of thousands of clones, none seen a single time. The receptor's source is a person between 18 and 75 years old in good health. The sample was peripheral blood mononuclear cells.

The CDR3 spells CASSERGREYYEQYF. The CDR3 bases that were read are TGCGCCAGCAGTGAGAGGGGCAGGGAGTACTACGAG. The chain uses TRBV10-1 and TRBJ2-7; either TRBD1 or TRBD2 may supply D (5 bases each). The CDR3 goes on 3 residues after the read ends, and that part is filled in from the germline J gene. V lost 2 bases, J lost 3 bases, and 14 bases lay in between. Germline values: CDR1 WNHNN, CDR2 SYGVQD (reference sequence). The CDR3 length is 15 residues.